This TCR beta chain came from a study of CD8 T cells in ankylosing spondylitis (TCRdb year 2017). At the level of the whole study: T cell receptor beta repertoires were profiled in healthy donors and ankylosing spondylitis patients so that disease-linked TCR variants could be found. Peripheral blood was sampled, and synovial fluid was additionally collected from ankylosing spondylitis patients. The whole study cohort included under 140 healthy donors and over 20 ankylosing spondylitis patients.

What the work shows at the level of the full study, not this receptor alone: Blood from ankylosing spondylitis patients appeared to be characterized by a TCR beta motif made up of under ten highly homologous amino acid variants. Significant enrichment of the disease-linked clones was reported in matched synovial fluid samples from ankylosing spondylitis patients. The disease-linked clones showed a CD8+ phenotype and occurred at relatively low frequencies in peripheral blood. Some of the motif variants had been reported before in the synovial fluid and blood of reactive arthritis patients, a finding that suggests common disease-initiation mechanisms.

V trim: 6 bases; J trim: 7 bases; unmatched bases: 15. The CDR3 runs 15 amino acids, cysteine and phenylalanine included. The entry retains the CDR3 DNA only, 45 bases that are in frame from base 1. The data were produced on an Illumina HiSeq 2500. Quantitative 5'-RACE with molecular barcodes was used to prepare TCR beta libraries. Concerning the study's data processing: A new computational method, built on a probabilistic model of VDJ rearrangement, was used to identify disease-linked TCR variants. The public reads were reanalyzed by TCRdb: fastp trimming at Q25, MiXCR alignment, in-frame beta chains only. Merged by CDR3 protein, the rows form single entries marked with the most common genes and DNA. The V and J calls here are based on TCRdb, not the publication. This sample comprises roughly 230,000 distinct CDR3 sequences, roughly 8% of them detected only once. The top ten hold more than 4% of the sample.

This clonotype was counted ten times or more. No cognate antigen has been identified for it. It has no much larger one-base neighbor in the sample; base qualities were not kept. Here the chain combines TRBV12-3 or TRBV12-4 and TRBJ2-7; TRBD1 lines up with 7 middle nucleotides. The sequence derives from a female donor with ankylosing spondylitis or in good health (not recorded which). The sequenced sample consisted of blood, either unsorted or a sorted T cell fraction (not recorded which). The nucleotides read TGTGCCAGCAGCCCACCGGGACAGCGGACGAGGGAGCAGTACTTC. The encoded protein is CASSPPGQRTREQYF.